This T cell receptor (beta chain) was observed in a study of blood T cells in healthy people across ages. As for this clonotype: The antigen remains undetermined.

This CDR3 region has 16 residues. Germline V gene lookup returns CDR1 GTSNPN and CDR2 SVGIG (reference sequence). The V end was cut by 5 bases, the J end by 3 bases, with 20 bases between. Researchers isolated at least 7 million PBMCs per sample. Primers used in a second PCR of roughly 6 to 11 cycles were a sample-barcoded 5' primer and a J-beta primer mix. Every cDNA molecule carried a tag from a template-switch adaptor bearing 12 random nucleotides. TCRdb ran MiXCR on the 5' RACE reads and lists one entry per CDR3 protein. The table records 600,000 or so distinct CDR3 sequences, less than 35% of them present only once. Study-wide findings and caveats: Per-million-T-cell TCR beta diversity fell roughly linearly with age. Naive CD4+ cells and diversity were both higher in long-lived donors than in aged donors.

This chain joins TRBV30 and TRBJ1-5, with D possibly TRBD1 on 5 matching bases. The sample comprised blood. The TCR originated in a woman at least 80 years old in good health. CDR3 in amino acids: CAWECPGPRFNQPQHF. In nucleotides, the CDR3 is TGTGCCTGGGAGTGTCCGGGACCGCGATTCAATCAGCCCCAGCATTTT.